This T cell receptor (beta chain) was identified during a study of vaccination effects on CD4 cells after COVID-19 (dated by TCRdb to the early 2020s). About the full investigation: In the ViraFEST assay, PBMC were stimulated with viral peptide pools, and antigen-specific CD4+ T cell clonotypes were then identified by expansion using TCR sequencing. SARS-CoV-2 spike-specific CD4+ TCR repertoires from before and after mRNA vaccination were compared in COVID-19 convalescent patients and in infection-naive vaccine recipients. About 2.1 million PBMC per well were cultured in IMDM with around 5% human AB serum, around 10 IU/ml IL-2 and gentamicin, plus 10 ug/ml peptides. Each participant received two doses of an mRNA SARS-CoV-2 vaccine, either BNT162b2 or mRNA-1273. Altogether, 10 COVID-19 convalescent patients and several SARS-CoV-2-naive healthy vaccine recipients made up the full study. In the study, cultures from other donors were sequenced using the Oncomine TCR Beta short-read assay on an Illumina iSeq 100.

The library was produced with the immunoSEQ multiplex PCR assay. DNA from the cultured and isolated CD4+ T cells underwent TCR beta CDR3 sequencing. The study's own analysis went as follows. Non-productive TCR sequences were discarded, and reads were trimmed to the CDR3 region, with only CDR3s of 7 or more amino acids retained. Antigen-specific clonotypes were identified with the MANAFEST web app by comparing expansion in peptide wells against reference cultures. For clones to be considered positive, expansion at FDR<0.05 versus reference and all other wells, an odds ratio above 5, and a frequency above 0.1% in two replicate wells were required. Clonotypes significantly expanded in SARS-CoV-2 spike wells and in at least one common cold coronavirus spike condition were defined as cross-reactive. CDR3 similarity was assessed by Levenshtein distance with the stringdist R package, and unrooted trees were built with ape in R 3.6.1. What TCRdb holds here is the immuneACCESS table cut down to in-frame rearrangements. Part of the clones is not present; checked against another copy, under half of the missing clones reflect an unresolved V gene, and the others are unexplained. V, J and clone size are taken as reported in that table, and D and trimming were inferred from the DNA itself. In this sample the table shows 65,000 to 80,000 clones, approximately 80% of which occur a single time. Together, the top ten hold around 2% of the sample.

On this clone: Its antigen is still unknown. There are no base qualities to consult, and no much larger clone falls within one base.

Study-level results and caveats: Marked clonal contraction was observed in both infection-induced and vaccine-induced clones at late post-vaccination timepoints, consistent with waning T cell responses. Among healthy vaccine recipients, nearly all vaccine-induced clones were SARS-CoV-2 mono-reactive, and only 1 of 255 was cross-reactive with common cold coronaviruses. Limitations of the study were the small number of convalescent patients and the absence of early post-infection timepoints.

Including the terminal cysteine and phenylalanine, the CDR3 comprises 11 residues. Kept here is only the CDR3 DNA, which spans 33 bases and is read in frame from base 1. V is pared back by 4 bases and J by 8 bases, with 8 bases lying between the germline termini. The germline V gene (reference sequence) supplies CDR1 LGHDT and CDR2 YNNKEL. After around 11 days of culture, CD4+ T cells were isolated with the EasySep CD4+ T cell isolation kit. The absence of prior SARS-CoV-2 infection in healthy vaccine recipients was confirmed by negative nucleocapsid antibodies before and after vaccination. On days 3 and 7, half of the culture medium was replaced with fresh IL-2-containing medium. Each peptide stimulation condition was cultured in triplicate wells unless otherwise noted. Using Ficoll-Paque Plus gradient centrifugation, PBMC were separated from whole blood and then either used fresh or cryopreserved at -140C. The QIAamp micro DNA kit was used to extract genomic DNA from the cultured CD4+ T cells.

Rearrangement joined TRBV3-1 (or the pseudogene TRBV3-2) to TRBJ1-2, and possibly TRBD1, on 5 matching bases. The specimen comprised CD4+ T cells from PBMCs cultured without peptide, sampled before COVID-19 vaccination. The TCR sequence derives from a human donor who received a COVID-19 vaccine. At the DNA level, the sequence is TGTGCCAGCAGCCTGGGGGGAGGCTACACCTTC. It codes for CASSLGGGYTF.